This paragraph covers one TCR beta chain sequence. The antigen is unknown. Study-level points and caveats: Greatest tumor Treg TCR overlap was with tumor naive CD4+ cells. Whole repertoires were not studied in the larger cohort, only one V-J beta rearrangement.

Semi-nested PCR with Nested Universal Primer A followed constant-region reverse priming of full-length variable regions. In TCRdb, the 5' RACE reads were re-called with MiXCR into one record per CDR3 protein. The sample records about 57,000 distinct CDR3 sequences, around a quarter being singletons. The memory fraction was CD4+CD45RO+CD25- cells. Germline V gene sequence: CDR1 DFQATT, CDR2 SNEGSKA (reference sequence). V lost 6 bases and J 1 base, leaving 15 bases between the germline ends. This CDR3 comprises 14 residues. The clonotype comes from a female donor with breast cancer. Sequencing was performed on tumor-infiltrating memory CD4+ T cells sorted from the breast tumor. Subset indicated: memory CD4+ T cells, CD4+CD45RO+CD25-. This chain uses TRBV20-1 with TRBJ2-5, with D possibly being TRBD1 (5 bases). The CDR3 nucleotides are TGCAGTGCGAAACGGCAGGGTGGCCAAGAGACCCAGTACTTC. It encodes CSAKRQGGQETQYF.